This T cell receptor (beta chain) emerged from a study of cytomegalovirus exposure and HLA in healthy donors. Study-wide findings and caveats: Researchers reported from a later analysis that most CMV-associated TCR beta chains appeared HLA-restricted. In vitro experiments confirmed that three CMV-associated chains were specific for CMV antigens. Among immune exposure information, only CMV serostatus was available.

The PCR contained 60 Vbeta and 13 Jbeta primers. Per the original methods: A follow-up analysis tallied some 80 million unique TCR beta chains, 8.5 million to 14 million shared. Only in-frame clones appear in the TCRdb table, and some are missing; sequencing was by immunoSEQ multiplex PCR. V, J and clone size are taken as reported in that table, and D and trimming were inferred from the DNA itself. The data contain some 96,000 clones, 50% to 80% of them seen just once; the ten biggest clones take up approximately 3%. The J segment lost 3 bases and the V segment lost 0 bases, leaving 12 bases of the junction unmatched. The CDR3 length is 17 residues. The germline V gene encodes CDR1 GTSNPN and CDR2 SVGIG (reference sequence). On this clone itself: The antigen remains undetermined.

V gene TRBV30 combines with J gene TRBJ2-3, with 7 bases lining up with TRBD2. Specimen: PBMCs. The sequence derives from a man aged 55-75 years in good health and CMV-seronegative. The CDR3 bases are TGTGCCTGGAGTGTATCGGCTAGCGGATTAAGAACAGATACGCAGTATTTT. Its translation: CAWSVSASGLRTDTQYF.